Listed below are T cell receptor beta chains from one sample, sequenced in a study of T cell repertoires in cytomegalovirus infection. TCRdb used MiXCR to reprocess the reads, holding one entry per CDR3 protein. The sample has around 300,000 distinct CDR3 sequences, around 20% seen once; the top ten hold around 20%. Their specific antigens are unknown. The material sequenced was cultured PBMCs, taken from culture after CMV antigen stimulation. The receptors shown here come from a human donor in good health (CMV status not recorded). Some clones in this sample may be carry-over from other donors' samples. The CDR3 runs from the conserved cysteine through the conserved F or W. The order of the fields is J gene, V gene, D gene, clone size, CDR3 protein, CDR3 DNA. D genes are given only for firm matches. Some rows mark clone size as missing; the rest say once, few, many or name a class of expanded clone.

>TRBJ2-1|TRBV15|TRBD2|few
CATSRVSGSRNEQFF
TGTGCCACCAGCAGAGTTAGCGGGAGTAGAAATGAGCAGTTCTTC
>TRBJ2-2|TRBV6-1|.|once
CASNQGGSNTGELFF
TGTGCCAGCAACCAAGGAGGATCGAACACCGGGGAGCTGTTTTTT
>TRBJ2-1|TRBV7-9|TRBD2|.
CASSLAGTRHTNEQFF
TGTGCCAGCAGCTTAGCGGGGACTAGGCACACGAATGAGCAGTTCTTC
>TRBJ1-2|TRBV6-6|.|.
CASNRASNYGYTF
TGTGCCAGTAACAGGGCGTCTAACTATGGCTACACCTTC
>TRBJ1-2|TRBV12-3/TRBV12-4|.|many
CASSLRYGYTF
TGTGCCAGCAGTTTAAGATATGGCTACACCTTC
>TRBJ1-5|TRBV7-2|TRBD1|many
CASSLGGQGNQPQHF
TGTGCCAGCAGCTTAGGGGGACAGGGCAATCAGCCCCAGCATTTT
>TRBJ2-1|TRBV30|.|many
CAWTHYNEQFF
TGTGCCTGGACGCATTACAATGAGCAGTTCTTC
>TRBJ2-1|TRBV10-2|TRBD2|few
CASSELEGLAGAQEQFF
TGCGCCAGCAGTGAGTTGGAAGGTCTAGCGGGGGCGCAGGAGCAGTTCTTC
>TRBJ2-1|TRBV19|TRBD2|few
CASSLTSGRFLEQFF
TGTGCCAGTAGTCTGACTAGCGGGAGGTTCCTTGAGCAGTTCTTC
>TRBJ2-3|TRBV20-1|TRBD2|.
CSARTSGIRTDTQYF
TGCAGTGCCAGGACTAGCGGGATAAGAACAGATACGCAGTATTTT
>TRBJ2-5|TRBV2|TRBD1|.
CASREWTGGAETQYF
TGTGCCAGCAGGGAGTGGACAGGGGGCGCAGAGACCCAGTACTTC
>TRBJ2-3|TRBV7-2|TRBD2|few
CASSVPGLRTDTQYF
TGTGCCAGCAGCGTCCCGGGACTACGCACAGATACGCAGTATTTT
>TRBJ2-1|TRBV7-9|.|many
CASSPRLSSYNEQFF
TGTGCCAGCAGCCCCCGACTGAGCTCCTACAATGAGCAGTTCTTC
>TRBJ2-3|TRBV28|.|.
CASSLYGSTDTQYF
TGTGCCAGCAGTTTATACGGAAGCACAGATACGCAGTATTTT
>TRBJ2-1|TRBV24-1|.|few
CATSDKASQTYNEQFF
TGTGCCACCAGTGATAAGGCTAGCCAAACCTACAATGAGCAGTTCTTC
>TRBJ2-1|TRBV4-2|.|many
CASSQASGYSYNEQFF
TGTGCCAGCAGCCAAGCGAGCGGTTACTCCTACAATGAGCAGTTCTTC
>TRBJ1-4|TRBV19|.|few
CASRWGNEKLFF
TGTGCCAGTAGGTGGGGGAATGAAAAACTGTTTTTT
>TRBJ1-1|TRBV9|.|.
CASSKFDKFTEAFF
TGTGCCAGCAGCAAATTCGACAAGTTCACTGAAGCTTTCTTT
>TRBJ1-5|TRBV12-3/TRBV12-4|.|.
CASTSVEGGHQPQHF
TGTGCCAGCACCTCGGTGGAAGGAGGTCATCAGCCCCAGCATTTT
>TRBJ1-2|TRBV6-1|.|.
CASSEDGSFYGYTF
TGTGCCAGCAGTGAAGACGGGTCCTTTTATGGCTACACCTTC
>TRBJ1-5|TRBV7-8|.|many
CASSLLLLGRRNQPQHF
TGTGCCAGCAGCTTATTATTGCTGGGCAGGCGCAATCAGCCCCAGCATTTT
>TRBJ2-2|TRBV7-6|.|few
CAIGGTGELFF
TGTGCCATCGGCGGGACCGGGGAGCTGTTTTTT
>TRBJ1-6|TRBV7-2|.|many
CASSLKGVDNSPLHF
TGTGCCAGCAGCCTGAAGGGAGTCGATAATTCACCCCTCCACTTT
>TRBJ2-7|TRBV11-1|.|.
CASSLTAAPYEQYF
TGTGCCAGCAGCCTAACAGCAGCTCCCTACGAGCAGTACTTC
>TRBJ1-5|TRBV28|TRBD1|few
CASSLWTGWAQPQHF
TGTGCCAGCAGTTTGTGGACAGGTTGGGCTCAGCCCCAGCATTTT
>TRBJ2-7|TRBV6-2/TRBV6-3|.|.
CASSYPVTTQTYEQYF
TGTGCCAGCAGTTACCCAGTGACTACTCAAACCTACGAGCAGTACTTC
>TRBJ2-3|TRBV9|.|.
CASSVEGFATDTQYF
TGTGCCAGCAGCGTAGAAGGGTTTGCCACAGATACGCAGTATTTT
>TRBJ2-2|TRBV12-3/TRBV12-4|.|.
CASSLLGLPAGELFF
TGTGCCAGCAGTTTATTGGGCCTTCCGGCCGGGGAGCTGTTTTTT
>TRBJ2-1|TRBV20-1|TRBD2|.
CSASGASGRLTNEQFF
TGCAGTGCTAGCGGGGCTAGCGGGAGGTTAACGAATGAGCAGTTCTTC
>TRBJ1-1|TRBV18|.|few
CASSSQVGGSRVGMNTEAFF
TGTGCCAGCTCATCGCAAGTCGGGGGGAGCAGGGTGGGGATGAACACTGAAGCTTTCTTT
>TRBJ2-1|TRBV4-3|.|few
CASSQDLETPNEQFF
TGCGCCAGCAGCCAAGATCTAGAAACGCCTAATGAGCAGTTCTTC
>TRBJ1-5|TRBV7-9|TRBD1|few
CASSPTGENQPQHF
TGTGCCAGCAGCCCGACAGGGGAAAATCAGCCCCAGCATTTT
>TRBJ2-5|TRBV7-2|TRBD2|medium-sized
CASSTALAGGSGKTQYF
TGTGCCAGCAGCACAGCGTTAGCGGGAGGTTCCGGGAAGACCCAGTACTTC